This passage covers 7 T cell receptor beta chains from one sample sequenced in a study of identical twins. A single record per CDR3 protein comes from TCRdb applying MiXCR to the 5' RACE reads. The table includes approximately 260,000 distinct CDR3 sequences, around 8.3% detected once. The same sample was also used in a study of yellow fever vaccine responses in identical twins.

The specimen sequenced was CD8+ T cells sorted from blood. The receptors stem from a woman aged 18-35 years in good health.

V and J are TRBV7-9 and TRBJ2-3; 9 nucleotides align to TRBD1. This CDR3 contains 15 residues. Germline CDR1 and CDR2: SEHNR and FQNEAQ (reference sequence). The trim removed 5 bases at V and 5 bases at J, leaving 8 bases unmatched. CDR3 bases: TGTGCCAGCAGCCTCCGGGACAGGGAGGTAGATACGCAGTATTTT. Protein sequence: CASSLRDREVDTQYF. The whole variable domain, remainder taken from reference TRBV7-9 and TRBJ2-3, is DTGVSQNPRHKITKRGQNVTFRCDPISEHNRLYWYRQTLGQGPEFLTYFQNEAQLEKSRLLSDRFSAERPKGSFSTLEIQRTEQGDSAMYLCASSLRDREVDTQYFGPGTRLTVL.

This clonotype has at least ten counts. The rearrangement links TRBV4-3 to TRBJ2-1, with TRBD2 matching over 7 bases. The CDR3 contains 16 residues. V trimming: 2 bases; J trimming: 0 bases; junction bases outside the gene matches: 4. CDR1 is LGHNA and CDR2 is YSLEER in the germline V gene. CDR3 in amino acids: CASSQPLADSYNEQFF. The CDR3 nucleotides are TGCGCCAGCAGCCAACCCCTAGCGGACTCCTACAATGAGCAGTTCTTC.

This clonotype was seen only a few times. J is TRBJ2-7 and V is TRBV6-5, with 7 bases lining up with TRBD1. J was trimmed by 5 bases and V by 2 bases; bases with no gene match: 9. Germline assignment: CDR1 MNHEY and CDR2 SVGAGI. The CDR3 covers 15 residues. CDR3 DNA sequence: TGTGCCAGCAGTTACACCGTCGCACAGGGGAACGAGCAGTACTTC. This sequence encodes CASSYTVAQGNEQYF.

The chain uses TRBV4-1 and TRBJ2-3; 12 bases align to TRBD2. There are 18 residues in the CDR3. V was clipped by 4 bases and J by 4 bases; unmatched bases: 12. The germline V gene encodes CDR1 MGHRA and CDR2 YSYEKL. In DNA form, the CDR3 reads TGCGCCAGCAGCCTTGCGACTCAACTAGCGGGAGGCGCAGATACGCAGTATTTT. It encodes CASSLATQLAGGADTQYF.

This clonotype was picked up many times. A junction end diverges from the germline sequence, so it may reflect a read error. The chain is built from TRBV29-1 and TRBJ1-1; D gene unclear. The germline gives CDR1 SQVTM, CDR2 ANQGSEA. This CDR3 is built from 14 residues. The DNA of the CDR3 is TGCAGCGTTGAAGCGAAGTCCGTGAACGCTGAAGCTTTCTTT. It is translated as CSVEAKSVNAEAFF.

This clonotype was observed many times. This CDR3 is CASSSLAPNPYEQYF. CDR3 in DNA: TGTGCCAGCAGCTCACTAGCGCCGAACCCCTACGAGCAGTACTTC. The chain recombines TRBV7-9 with TRBJ2-7; TRBD2 agrees at 7 bases. Germline CDR1 and CDR2: SEHNR and FQNEAQ (reference sequence). The CDR3 is 15 residues long. The V gene end was trimmed by 4 bases and the J gene end by 2 bases; junction bases not matched to a gene: 8.

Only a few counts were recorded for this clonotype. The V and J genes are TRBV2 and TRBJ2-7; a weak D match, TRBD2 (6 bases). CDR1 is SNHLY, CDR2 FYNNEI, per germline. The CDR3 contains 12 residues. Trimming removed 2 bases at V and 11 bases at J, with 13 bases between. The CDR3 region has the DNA TGTGCCAGCAGTGAAACGGAGGGAGCTAAGTACTTC. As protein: CASSETEGAKYF.